These 20 T cell receptor beta chains originate from one sample sequenced in a study of technical replicates of blood from a few donors. Profiled with immunoSEQ multiplex PCR; TCRdb holds only in-frame clones, not every one. The table lists roughly 56,000 clones, more than 70% of them singletons. The sequenced sample was PBMCs. The receptors originated from a human donor in good health. Some clones in this sample may be carry-over from other donors' samples.

The V gene is TRBV19, the J gene TRBJ2-1; 14 bases are a match to TRBD2. The CDR3 covers 17 residues. V lost 6 bases, J lost 0 bases, and 4 bases stayed unmatched. Germline V lookup: CDR1 LNHDA, CDR2 SQIVND (reference sequence). CDR3 bases: TGTGCCAGTAGCGGAGGGACTAGCGGGAGCTCCTACAATGAGCAGTTCTTC. This translates into CASSGGTSGSSYNEQFF.

In its sample, this clone was seen a few times. This chain uses TRBV19 with TRBJ2-1, with 9 positions matching TRBD2. Trimming at V came to 1 base and at J to 2 bases, leaving 0 bases not matched to a gene. The germline V gene encodes CDR1 LNHDA and CDR2 SQIVND (reference sequence). The CDR3 runs 15 residues. In DNA, the CDR3 is TGTGCCAGTAGTATAGGCGGGAGGGCCTACAATGAGCAGTTCTTC. It specifies CASSIGGRAYNEQFF. Full variable domain (remainder filled in from reference TRBV19 and TRBJ2-1): DGGITQSPKYLFRKEGQNVTLSCEQNLNHDAMYWYRQDPGQGLRLIYYSQIVNDFQKGDIAEGYSVSREKKESFPLTVTSAQKNPTAFYLCASSIGGRAYNEQFFGPGTRLTVL.

There are a few counts of this clone. The chain joins TRBV19 to TRBJ1-6; 7 bases agree with TRBD1. The CDR3 has 12 amino acids. CDR1 and CDR2 (germline): LNHDA, SQIVND (reference sequence). V dropped 6 bases and J dropped 16; count of bases not matched to a gene: 9. The CDR3 sequence: CASRVRKGQLHF. The CDR3 region has the DNA TGTGCCAGTAGGGTTAGGAAGGGACAGCTCCACTTT.

This rearrangement joins TRBV10-2 to TRBJ2-7; 8 positions agree with TRBD1. CDR3 size: 14 residues. V was pared by 4 bases and J by 4 bases, with 6 bases of the junction left unmatched. Per the germline V gene, CDR1 is WSHSY and CDR2 is SAAADI. CDR3 in DNA: TGCGCCAGCAGTGCCCAGGGGGCGGGTTACGAGCAGTACTTC. Translating it yields CASSAQGAGYEQYF.

The V call is TRBV9, the J call TRBJ1-4; no clear D gene. The CDR3 totals 15 residues. Germline CDR1 reads SGDLS; CDR2 reads YYNGEE. The V gene lost 1 base and the J gene lost 8 bases, with 15 bases spanning the gap. In DNA, the CDR3 is TGTGCCAGCAGCGTAAATCCGAGACTCGGGGAAAAACTGTTTTTT. Translation gives CASSVNPRLGEKLFF.

Remarks on this clone: The junction departs from the called germline gene at one end, perhaps through a read error. The gene calls are TRBV7-2 and TRBJ2-7, with a weak D call TRBD2 (5 bases). Per germline, CDR1 SGHTA and CDR2 FQGNSA. The CDR3 runs 12 residues. The DNA of the CDR3 is TGCGGGCGTAGAGGGATTTTTTACGAGCAGTACTTC. This encodes CGRRGIFYEQYF.

This chain joins TRBV5-4 and TRBJ1-4; D possibly corresponds to TRBD1 (6 bases). This CDR3 region has 13 residues. Trimming took off 4 bases at V and 5 bases at J, with 9 bases between the two ends. Germline V gene lookup returns CDR1 SGHNT and CDR2 YYREEE (reference sequence). As DNA, the CDR3 is TGTGCCAGCAGCCAGGACAGAAATGAAAAACTGTTTTTT. Its translation: CASSQDRNEKLFF.

V usage is TRBV4-2 and J usage is TRBJ1-1; unclear D gene. V lost 1 base and J lost 8, with 5 bases in between. This CDR3 contains 11 residues. From germline, CDR1 is LGHNA and CDR2 YNFKEQ. The CDR3 region is CASSQGREAFF. The CDR3 coding sequence is TGTGCCAGCAGCCAAGGCAGGGAAGCTTTCTTT.

The chain employs TRBV13 and TRBJ1-2; D may be TRBD1 (6 bases). Trimming took 5 bases from V and 6 from J, leaving 25 bases between them. There are 17 residues in the CDR3. The germline V gene encodes CDR1 PRHDT and CDR2 FYEKMQ (reference sequence). The CDR3 DNA reads TGTGCCAGCAGCCTATCAGGGGCGGGTATCAGTGGCGATGGCTACACCTTC. Its translation: CASSLSGAGISGDGYTF.

V is TRBV18 and J is TRBJ1-2; D remains ambiguous. The CDR3 sequence is 13 residues long. In germline, CDR1 is KGHSH, CDR2 LQKENI. The V and J ends lost 3 bases and 8 bases respectively, with 13 bases between them. The DNA of the CDR3 is TGTGCCAGCTCACCGCAGAATACAGAAGGCTACACCTTC. Translating it yields CASSPQNTEGYTF.

On this clone itself: With a much larger clone just one base away, this may be a read error. Other DNA sequences in the same sample also yield this CDR3. The V and J genes are TRBV30 and TRBJ1-6, with TRBD1 as a possible D gene (6 bases). V dropped 2 bases and J dropped 7 bases, with 15 bases sitting between them. The CDR3 covers 15 residues. Germline lookup yields CDR1 GTSNPN and CDR2 SVGIG (reference sequence). The CDR3, as DNA: TGTGCCTGGAGTCCCCCAGGGGCAGAGAATTCACCCCTCCACTTT. Encoded protein: CAWSPPGAENSPLHF.

The chain is built from TRBV11-2 and TRBJ1-6; no definite D call. V was clipped by 5 bases and J by 8 bases, with 16 bases between them. Looked up from germline, CDR1 is SGHAT and CDR2 is FQNNGV. The CDR3 has 15 amino acids. Here the CDR3 reads CASSPDTVLDSPLHF. The CDR3 bases are TGTGCCAGCAGCCCCGATACAGTCCTCGATTCACCCCTCCACTTT.

The rearrangement links TRBV7-9 to TRBJ2-1; 8 bases align to TRBD1. This CDR3 has 15 amino acids. Germline V gene lookup returns CDR1 SEHNR and CDR2 FQNEAQ (reference sequence). Trimming took 5 bases from V and 0 from J; bases not matched to a gene: 3. The CDR3 region has the DNA TGTGCCAGCAGCCCCACAGGGGGCTCCTACAATGAGCAGTTCTTC. Amino acid sequence: CASSPTGGSYNEQFF.

This clone came up a few times. The rearrangement links TRBV18 to TRBJ1-1, with D maybe TRBD1 (5 bases). The germline V gene encodes CDR1 KGHSH and CDR2 LQKENI. This CDR3 contains 14 residues. Trimming shortened V by 1 base and J by 3 bases, and 9 bases separated the two germline ends. In DNA, the CDR3 is TGTGCCAGCTCACCACAACAGGACGACACTGAAGCTTTCTTT. Encoded protein: CASSPQQDDTEAFF.

In its sample, this clone was seen once. This sequence joins TRBV6-5 and TRBJ2-1; perhaps TRBD1 as D (6 bases). Trimming removed 6 bases from V and 4 bases from J, with 10 bases in between. In germline, CDR1 is MNHEY, CDR2 SVGAGI. There are 13 residues in the CDR3. The CDR3 sequence is CASRGAGYNEQFF. In DNA, the CDR3 is TGTGCCAGCAGGGGGGCCGGATACAATGAGCAGTTCTTC.

Only a few counts were recorded for this clone. The same CDR3 also results from other DNA sequences found in this sample. J is TRBJ1-1 and V is TRBV29-1, with TRBD1 as a possible D gene (5 bases). V was trimmed by 3 bases and J by 0 bases, leaving 8 bases between them. The length of the CDR3 is 13 residues. Germline V gene lookup returns CDR1 SQVTM and CDR2 ANQGSEA. Here the CDR3 reads CSVDGTMNTEAFF. The DNA of the CDR3 is TGCAGCGTTGACGGGACTATGAACACTGAAGCTTTCTTT.

In DNA form, the CDR3 reads TGCGCCAGCAGCCAAGGGGACAGGGGACCCTACAATGAGCAGTTCTTC. It encodes CASSQGDRGPYNEQFF. V is TRBV4-1 and J is TRBJ2-1; TRBD1 aligns across 10 bases. The J segment lost 2 bases and the V segment lost 1 base, leaving 2 bases of the junction unmatched. This CDR3 has 16 amino acids. The germline V gene encodes CDR1 MGHRA and CDR2 YSYEKL.

This clone was seen a few times. CDR3 DNA sequence: TGTGCCAGCAGCCGGACAGTTAATCAGCCCCAGCATTTT. This translates into CASSRTVNQPQHF. The chain is built from TRBV7-2 and TRBJ1-5; D might be TRBD1 (6 bases). Trimming removed 5 bases at V and 4 bases at J, with 9 bases between. Per germline, CDR1 SGHTA and CDR2 FQGNSA. The CDR3 contains 13 residues.

V and J are TRBV7-9 and TRBJ2-7; 10 bases are shared with TRBD1. Germline CDR1 SEHNR, CDR2 FQNEAQ (reference sequence). CDR3 length: 18 residues. The V gene end was trimmed by 5 bases and the J gene end by 0 bases; junction bases not matched to a gene: 13. The chain's CDR3 is CASSRPRDRGTSSYEQYF. The CDR3 DNA sequence: TGTGCCAGCAGCCGACCCCGGGACAGGGGCACTAGCTCCTACGAGCAGTACTTC.

This clone has only a few counts. The chain uses TRBV15 and TRBJ1-5; maybe TRBD1 (6 bases). This CDR3 is built from 13 residues. Between the trimmed V and J ends, which lost 1 base and 6 bases, there was a span of 7 bases. Germline V CDR1 and CDR2: LNHNV, YYDKDF (reference sequence). CDR3 sequence: CATSRAGAQPQHF. CDR3 in DNA: TGTGCCACCAGCAGAGCAGGGGCTCAGCCCCAGCATTTT.